This TCR beta chain comes out of a study of control samples from healthy donors and cancer patients. The V gene's germline CDR1 is MDHEN and CDR2 SYDVKM. CDR3 size: 15 residues. The J segment lost 5 bases and the V segment lost 6 bases, leaving 7 bases of the junction unmatched. Assay: immunoSEQ multiplex PCR; the TCRdb copy retains only in-frame clones and omits some. The table has 150,000 to 200,000 clones, nearly 90% seen once. This clonotype originated in a woman between 45 and 60 years old in good health. Sequencing was performed on blood. The chain links TRBV28 to TRBJ2-5; 12 bases map to TRBD2. The DNA of the CDR3 is TGTGCCAGCAGCGGACTAGCGGGATGGGGTGAGACCCAGTACTTC. Protein: CASSGLAGWGETQYF.